The present T cell receptor beta chain was sequenced within a study of sequential checkpoint blockade in melanoma. TCRdb's table, derived via immunoSEQ multiplex PCR, lists solely in-frame clones and lacks some. Found here are about 35,000 clones, around four fifths of them singletons; the top ten hold around 5.1%. V lost 1 base and J 4 bases, leaving 5 bases between the germline ends. This CDR3 spans 12 amino acids. Germline assignment: CDR1 SEHNR and CDR2 FQNEAQ (reference sequence). The treatment is: randomized to nivolumab then ipilimumab (arm A) or the reverse (arm B). This specimen was CD8+ T cells sorted from blood (inferred from file names), taken from a patient given nivolumab and ipilimumab in sequence. This sequence was found in a human donor with melanoma. V usage is TRBV7-9 and J usage is TRBJ2-7; D is unresolved. The CDR3 region is CASSLGRYEQYF. The CDR3 bases are TGTGCCAGCAGCTTAGGGCGGTACGAGCAGTACTTC.